This note documents a single T cell receptor beta chain sequence. The data were obtained in a study of blood T cell repertoires in COVID-19. Study background: Acute and convalescent COVID-19 specimens originated in the United States, Italy and Spain.

V was cut by 2 bases and J by 4 bases, with 13 bases left in between. Germline assignment: CDR1 SGHNT and CDR2 YYREEE (reference sequence). The CDR3 length is 15 residues. Measured with immunoSEQ multiplex PCR; TCRdb has only the in-frame clones, and not every one. This sample has roughly 280,000 clones; more than 75% occur once, and the top ten carry around 8.8%. This receptor was identified in a man between 35 and 55 years old with active or convalescent COVID-19. The chain is built from TRBV5-4 and TRBJ2-1, with D maybe TRBD2 (6 bases). Sequenced input: peripheral blood. The CDR3 DNA follows: TGTGCCAGCAGCTTCGGGGTGGGGGGTTACAATGAGCAGTTCTTC. It translates to CASSFGVGGYNEQFF.